The T cell receptor (beta chain) under discussion was sequenced for a study of molecular identifiers for immune sequencing clone quantification. Germline V gene sequence: CDR1 SGHVS, CDR2 FQNEAQ. CDR3 length equals 16 residues. V was clipped by 1 base and J by 0 bases, with 10 bases between them. This clonotype was seen many times. TCRdb re-called the PCR reads through MiXCR, storing one row per CDR3 protein. The sample records 550,000 to 750,000 distinct CDR3 sequences, 15% to 20% being singletons. The TCR comes from a human donor in good health. Some libraries in this study had Jurkat cell RNA spiked in. The chain combines TRBV7-8 with TRBJ1-5; D is uncertain. Sequences were obtained from naive CD8+ T cells from blood, with Jurkat cell RNA spiked in. Noted subset: FACS-sorted CD8+CD4-CCR7+CD45RA+ naive T cells. The CDR3 sequence is CASSLGPSYSNQPQHF. The CDR3 coding sequence is TGTGCCAGCAGCTTAGGACCTAGCTATAGCAATCAGCCCCAGCATTTT. The full variable domain, with the rest looked up from reference TRBV7-8 and TRBJ1-5, is GAGVSQSPRYKVAKRGQDVALRCDPISGHVSLFWYQQALGQGPEFLTYFQNEAQLDKSGLPSDRFFAERPEGSVSTLKIQRTQQEDSAVYLCASSLGPSYSNQPQHFGDGTRLSIL.